This T cell receptor (beta chain) was captured in a study of technical replicates of blood from a few donors. The CDR3 covers 11 residues. Germline CDR1 is LNHNV and CDR2 is YYDKDF (reference sequence). The germline V and J ends were trimmed by 5 bases and 6 bases, with 6 bases remaining between them. Clones were sequenced by immunoSEQ multiplex PCR, and TCRdb holds only the in-frame ones, with some missing. The sample records 56,000 or so clones, roughly 95% being singletons. Sequencing was carried out using PBMCs. This sequence joins TRBV15 and TRBJ2-3; D gene uncertain. This receptor was obtained from a human donor in good health. Some clones in this sample may be carry-over from other donors' samples. The CDR3 is CATSQRDTQYF. The DNA for the CDR3 is TGTGCCACCAGCCAACGGGATACGCAGTATTTT.